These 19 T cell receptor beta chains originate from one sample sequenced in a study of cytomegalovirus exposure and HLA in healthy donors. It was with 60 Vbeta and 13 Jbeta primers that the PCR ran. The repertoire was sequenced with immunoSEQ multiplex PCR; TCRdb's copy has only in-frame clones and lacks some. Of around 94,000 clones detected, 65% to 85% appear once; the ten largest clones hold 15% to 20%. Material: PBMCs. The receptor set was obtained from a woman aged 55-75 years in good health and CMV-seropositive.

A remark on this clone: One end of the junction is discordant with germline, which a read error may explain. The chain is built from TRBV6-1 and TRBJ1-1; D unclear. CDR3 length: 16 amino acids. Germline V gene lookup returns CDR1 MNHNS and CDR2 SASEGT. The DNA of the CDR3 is TGTGCCAGCGGTGAAGGGCTGGGCCTTGTCGGCACTGAAGCTTTCTTT. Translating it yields CASGEGLGLVGTEAFF.

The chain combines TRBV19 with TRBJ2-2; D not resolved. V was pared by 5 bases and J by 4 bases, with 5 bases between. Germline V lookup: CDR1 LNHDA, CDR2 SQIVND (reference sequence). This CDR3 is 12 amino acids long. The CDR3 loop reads CASSEFTGELFF. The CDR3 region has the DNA TGTGCCAGTAGTGAGTTCACCGGGGAGCTGTTTTTT.

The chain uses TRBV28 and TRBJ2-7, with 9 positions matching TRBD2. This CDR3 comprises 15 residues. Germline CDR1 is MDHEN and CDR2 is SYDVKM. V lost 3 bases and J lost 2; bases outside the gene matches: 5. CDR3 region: CASSLGGRAPYEQYF. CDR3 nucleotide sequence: TGTGCCAGCAGTTTGGGCGGGAGGGCCCCCTACGAGCAGTACTTC.

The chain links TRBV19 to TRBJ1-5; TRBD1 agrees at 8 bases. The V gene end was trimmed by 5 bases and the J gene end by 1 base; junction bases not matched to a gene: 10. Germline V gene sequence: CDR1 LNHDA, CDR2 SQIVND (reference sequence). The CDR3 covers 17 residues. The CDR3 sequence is CASSAGTGVGSNQPQHF. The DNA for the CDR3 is TGTGCCAGTAGTGCCGGGACAGGCGTCGGGAGCAATCAGCCCCAGCATTTT.

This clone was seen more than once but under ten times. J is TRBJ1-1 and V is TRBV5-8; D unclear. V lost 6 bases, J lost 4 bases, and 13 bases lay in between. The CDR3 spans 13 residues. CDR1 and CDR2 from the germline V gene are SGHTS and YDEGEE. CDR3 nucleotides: TGTGCCAGCATGAACTCGGTTTCCACTGAAGCTTTCTTT. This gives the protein CASMNSVSTEAFF.

For the CDR3, the DNA is TGTGCCAGCAGTCTAGGGGAGGTAGGGACTGAAGCTTTCTTT. It codes for CASSLGEVGTEAFF. The V call is TRBV6-5, the J call TRBJ1-1; a weak D match, TRBD1 (5 bases). This CDR3 has 14 amino acids. V was pared by 5 bases and J by 5 bases, with 15 bases between. The germline gives CDR1 MNHEY, CDR2 SVGAGI.

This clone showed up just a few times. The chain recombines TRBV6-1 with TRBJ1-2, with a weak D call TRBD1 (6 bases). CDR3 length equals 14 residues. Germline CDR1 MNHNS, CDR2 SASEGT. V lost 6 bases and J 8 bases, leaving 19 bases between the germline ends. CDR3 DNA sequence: TGTGCCAGCAGAGAGACAGGCCTGGCTTGGGGCTACACCTTC. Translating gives CASRETGLAWGYTF.

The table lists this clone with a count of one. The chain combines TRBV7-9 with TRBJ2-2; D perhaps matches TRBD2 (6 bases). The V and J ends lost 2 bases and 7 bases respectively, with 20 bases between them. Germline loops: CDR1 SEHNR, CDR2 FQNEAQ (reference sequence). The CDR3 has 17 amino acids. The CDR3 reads CASSLITLVGGSGELFF. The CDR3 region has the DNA TGTGCCAGCAGCTTAATCACCCTAGTCGGAGGGAGCGGGGAGCTGTTTTTT.

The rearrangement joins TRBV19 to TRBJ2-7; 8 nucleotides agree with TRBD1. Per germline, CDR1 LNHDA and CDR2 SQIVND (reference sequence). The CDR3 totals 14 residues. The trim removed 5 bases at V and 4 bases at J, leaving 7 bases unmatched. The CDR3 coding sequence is TGTGCCAGTAGTCCCCGGGACAGGAGGTACGAGCAGTACTTC. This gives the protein CASSPRDRRYEQYF. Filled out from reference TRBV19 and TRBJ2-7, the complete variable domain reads DGGITQSPKYLFRKEGQNVTLSCEQNLNHDAMYWYRQDPGQGLRLIYYSQIVNDFQKGDIAEGYSVSREKKESFPLTVTSAQKNPTAFYLCASSPRDRRYEQYFGPGTRLTVT.

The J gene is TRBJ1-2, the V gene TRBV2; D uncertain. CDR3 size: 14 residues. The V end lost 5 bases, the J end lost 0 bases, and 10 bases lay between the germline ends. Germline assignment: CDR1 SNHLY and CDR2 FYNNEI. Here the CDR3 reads CASSKSTPNYGYTF. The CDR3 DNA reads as TGTGCCAGCAGTAAGAGCACCCCTAACTATGGCTACACCTTC.

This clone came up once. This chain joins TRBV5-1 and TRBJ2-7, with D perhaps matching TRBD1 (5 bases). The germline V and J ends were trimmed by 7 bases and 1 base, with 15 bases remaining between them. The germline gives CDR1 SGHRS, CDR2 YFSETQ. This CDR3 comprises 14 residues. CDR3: CASRPDSLSYEQYF. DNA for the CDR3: TGCGCCAGCCGGCCAGACAGCCTTTCCTACGAGCAGTACTTC.

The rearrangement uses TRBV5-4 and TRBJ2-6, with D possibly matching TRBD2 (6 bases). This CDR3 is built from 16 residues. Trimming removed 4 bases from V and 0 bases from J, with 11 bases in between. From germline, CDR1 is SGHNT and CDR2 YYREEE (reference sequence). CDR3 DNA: TGTGCCAGCAGCGGCGGCGGGATCTCTGGGGCCAACGTCCTGACTTTC. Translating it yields CASSGGGISGANVLTF.

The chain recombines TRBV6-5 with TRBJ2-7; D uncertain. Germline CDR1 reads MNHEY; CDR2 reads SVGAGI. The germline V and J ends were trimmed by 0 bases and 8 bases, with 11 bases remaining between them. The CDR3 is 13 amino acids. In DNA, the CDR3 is TGTGCCAGCAGTTACTCACAGTTGGGCCAGCAGTACTTC. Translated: CASSYSQLGQQYF.

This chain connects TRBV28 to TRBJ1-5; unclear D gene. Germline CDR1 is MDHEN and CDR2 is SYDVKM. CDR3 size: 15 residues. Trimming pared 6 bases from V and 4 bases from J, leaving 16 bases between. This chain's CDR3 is CASSPLPTGNQPQHF. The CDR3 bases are TGTGCCAGCAGCCCCCTTCCTACGGGGAATCAGCCCCAGCATTTT.

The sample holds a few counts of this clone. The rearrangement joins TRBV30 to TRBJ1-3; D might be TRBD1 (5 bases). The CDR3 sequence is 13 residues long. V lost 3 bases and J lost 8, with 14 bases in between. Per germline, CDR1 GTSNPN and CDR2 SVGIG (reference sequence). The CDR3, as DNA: TGTGCCTGGAGGACCGTACCGGGGGACACCATATATTTT. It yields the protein CAWRTVPGDTIYF.

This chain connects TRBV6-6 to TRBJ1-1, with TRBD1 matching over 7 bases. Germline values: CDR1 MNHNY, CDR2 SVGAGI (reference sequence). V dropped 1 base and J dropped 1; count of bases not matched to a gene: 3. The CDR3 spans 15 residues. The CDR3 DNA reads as TGTGCCAGCAGTTACTTTGGGACAGCGAACACTGAAGCTTTCTTT. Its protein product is CASSYFGTANTEAFF.

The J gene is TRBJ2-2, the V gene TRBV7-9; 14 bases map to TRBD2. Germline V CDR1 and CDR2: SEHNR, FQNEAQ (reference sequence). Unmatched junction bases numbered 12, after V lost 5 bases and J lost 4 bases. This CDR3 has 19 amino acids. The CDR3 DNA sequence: TGTGCCAGCAGCACAGTAGGGGGACTAGCGGGAGACGGCACCGGGGAGCTGTTTTTT. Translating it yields CASSTVGGLAGDGTGELFF.

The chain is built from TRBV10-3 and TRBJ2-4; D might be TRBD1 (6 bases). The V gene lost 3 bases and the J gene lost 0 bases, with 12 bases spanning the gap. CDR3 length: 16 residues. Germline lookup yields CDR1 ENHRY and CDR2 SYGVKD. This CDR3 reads CAISDPDRQAKNIQYF. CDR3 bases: TGTGCCATCAGTGACCCGGACAGACAAGCCAAAAACATTCAGTACTTC.

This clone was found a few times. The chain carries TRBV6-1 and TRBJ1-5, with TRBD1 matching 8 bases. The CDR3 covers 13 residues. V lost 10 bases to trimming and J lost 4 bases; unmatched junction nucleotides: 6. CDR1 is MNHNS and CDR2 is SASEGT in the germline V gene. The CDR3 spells CATERDRNQPQHF. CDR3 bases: TGTGCCACCGAAAGGGACAGGAATCAGCCCCAGCATTTT.